Described below is a single T cell receptor (beta chain) sequence and its context. There is no known antigen for this receptor. Nothing much larger sits one base from this clone, and base qualities are not available. The library was built by means of the immunoSEQ multiplex PCR assay. For most patients, genomic DNA was isolated with the Qiagen DNeasy Blood and Tissue Kit and sent frozen to Adaptive Biotechnologies for TCR sequencing. High-throughput TCR-beta CDR3 sequencing of genomic DNA from most patients was performed by Adaptive Biotechnologies. The paper's data handling went like this. TCR sequencing data were retrieved from Adaptive's ImmunoSEQ software for around 18 patients, whereas a few other patients were processed with MiXCR and VDJtools. CD4 versus CD8 sorting errors were corrected by removing sequences found in both subsets at a frequency ratio below 5:1. CDR3 nucleotide sequences shared between donor and recipient were removed because the origin of such sequences could not be assigned. Alloreactive clones required at least 2-fold expansion over unstimulated cells and minimum CFSE-low frequency of 0.002% (template counts) or 0.001% (read counts). A clone was considered mappable if detected in the sequenced pre-transplant spleen, lymph node, or MLR CFSE-low populations of the donor or recipient. The cumulative frequency of alloreactive clones was calculated as a percentage of all sequences, weighted by copy number. TCRdb's version of the immuneACCESS table is confined to in-frame rearrangements and falls short of the full clone set. An unresolved V gene accounts for under half of the shortfall where checked; the remainder is of unknown origin. V, J and clone size are those of that table, while D and trimming were read from the DNA. This sample is represented by some 100,000 clones; around 92% of them were singletons. The ten largest clones represent about 0.07% of the sample.

This specimen comes from a study of graft-versus-host responses after intestinal transplantation (TCRdb year 2021). Turning to the overall study: Recipients received multivisceral, liver-intestinal, or isolated intestinal transplants. All recipients received anti-thymocyte globulin induction followed by maintenance tacrolimus and steroids for around 3 years. After intestinal transplantation, graft-versus-host and host-versus-graft alloreactive T cell clones in the graft, circulation and bone marrow were tracked using bulk TCR-beta CDR3 sequencing. Alloreactive clones were identified by sequencing pre-transplant mixed lymphocyte reaction products and comparing these products with unstimulated pre-transplant donor and recipient T cells. The cohort enrolled 20 to 30 intestinal transplant recipients, one of whom was a retransplant, and a few patients without pretransplant specimens were excluded. A peak of at least 4% donor T cells among recipient peripheral blood mononuclear cells was the definition used for donor T cell macrochimerism. Rather than going through the commercial service, samples from three later patients were sequenced in-house on an Illumina MiSeq and processed with MiXCR.

Study-level results and caveats: In the allografts of patients with donor T cell macrochimerism, GvH to HvG T cell clonal ratios were high. Conclusions were limited by the relatively low number and heterogeneity of intestinal transplant patients. Early after transplant, declines in HvG clones were associated with peak levels of circulating GvH clones. GvH clones turned up in recipient bone marrow, with some appearing earlier in ileal mucosa or blood, a pattern consistent with an intestinal mucosal origin.

The CDR3 measures 13 amino acids from cysteine to phenylalanine. The sequence is cut down to CDR3 DNA, 39 bases in frame from base 1. V and J are truncated by 3 bases and 6 bases respectively, leaving an intervening sequence of 11 bases. Based on the germline V gene, the CDR1 and CDR2 sequences are MDHEN and SYDVKM. The time point tag for this specimen amounts to: cells obtained before transplantation from donor or recipient. CD3+CD4+ and CD3+CD8+ populations were FACS-sorted from unstimulated pre-transplant donor and recipient cells taken from spleen or lymph nodes. The sequence links TRBV28 to TRBJ1-2, and possibly TRBD1, on 6 matching bases. The TCR comes from a human donor who was the organ donor for an intestinal transplant. This specimen was unstimulated CD8+ T cells sorted from spleen or lymph node cells, taken before transplant. In nucleotide form, the sequence is TGTGCCAGCAGTTTCCCGGGGGGCGATGGCTACACCTTC. The resulting protein is CASSFPGGDGYTF.